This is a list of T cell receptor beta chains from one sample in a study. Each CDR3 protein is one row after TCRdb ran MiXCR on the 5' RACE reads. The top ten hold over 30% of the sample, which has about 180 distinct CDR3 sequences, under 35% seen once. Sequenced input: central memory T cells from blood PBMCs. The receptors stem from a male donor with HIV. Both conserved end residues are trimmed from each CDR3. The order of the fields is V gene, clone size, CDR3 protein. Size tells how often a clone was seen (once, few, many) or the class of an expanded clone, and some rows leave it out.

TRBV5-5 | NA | ASSFGQGHANEQF
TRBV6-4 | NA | ASSSREYNEQF
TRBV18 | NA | ASSPTDKLGIHEQY
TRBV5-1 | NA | ASSLITGGAGETQY
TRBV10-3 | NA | AISEGNSPLH
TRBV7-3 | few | ASSQTGRPLNQPQH
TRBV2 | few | ASSSQGQNYGYT
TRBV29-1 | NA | SVKGAAIYNEQF
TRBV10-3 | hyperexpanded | AIRSSQGSQNT
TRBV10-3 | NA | AISESKDGPEAF
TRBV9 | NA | ASSVAQGATEAF
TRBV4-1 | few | ASSQKGDGYT
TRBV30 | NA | AWSPLLGSGSPLH
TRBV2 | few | ASSERRLSVTDTQY
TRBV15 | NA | ATSRDALGGNGYT
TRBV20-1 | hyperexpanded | SARNQGGYT
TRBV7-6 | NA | ASSPRTGDYEQY
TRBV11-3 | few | ASSLSAGGSPQETQY
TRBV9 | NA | ASSASDRAQPQH
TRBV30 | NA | AWSKRGSGYT